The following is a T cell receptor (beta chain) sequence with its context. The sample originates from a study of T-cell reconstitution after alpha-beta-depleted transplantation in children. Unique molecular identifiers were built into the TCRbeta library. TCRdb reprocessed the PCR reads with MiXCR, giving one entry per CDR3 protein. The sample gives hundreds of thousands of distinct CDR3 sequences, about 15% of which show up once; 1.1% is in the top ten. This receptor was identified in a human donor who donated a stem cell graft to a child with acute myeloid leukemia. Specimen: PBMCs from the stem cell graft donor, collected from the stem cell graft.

The CDR3 here is CASSIVGELFF. In nucleotides, the CDR3 is TGCGCCAGCAGTATCGTCGGGGAGCTGTTTTTT. V usage is TRBV5-1 and J usage is TRBJ2-2; D remains unclear. Between the trimmed V and J ends, which lost 5 bases and 7 bases, there was a span of 6 bases. CDR1 is SGHRS and CDR2 is YFSETQ in the germline V gene. The CDR3 has 11 residues.